Reported below is one TCR beta chain. These data belong to a study of blood T cell repertoires in COVID-19. At the level of the study: The cDNA or gDNA used as material had been derived from T cells, B-cell-depleted T cells, or PBMCs.

TCRdb keeps only in-frame clones here, not all; method: immunoSEQ multiplex PCR. The data contain about 160,000 clones, around 80% of them singletons. V lost 4 bases to trimming and J lost 3 bases, with 7 bases between them. The CDR3 is 12 amino acids. Germline V gene sequence: CDR1 MNHEY, CDR2 SVGAGI. Clinical histories supplied by participants themselves formed the basis of cohort assignment. The sequenced sample consisted of PBMCs or T cells enriched from blood (not recorded which). The TCR was taken from a man aged 35 to 55 who had recovered from COVID-19. V is TRBV6-5 and J is TRBJ2-7; D is perhaps TRBD2 (6 bases). The CDR3: CASSLDYYEQYF. CDR3 coding DNA: TGTGCCAGCAGTTTGGACTACTACGAGCAGTACTTC.